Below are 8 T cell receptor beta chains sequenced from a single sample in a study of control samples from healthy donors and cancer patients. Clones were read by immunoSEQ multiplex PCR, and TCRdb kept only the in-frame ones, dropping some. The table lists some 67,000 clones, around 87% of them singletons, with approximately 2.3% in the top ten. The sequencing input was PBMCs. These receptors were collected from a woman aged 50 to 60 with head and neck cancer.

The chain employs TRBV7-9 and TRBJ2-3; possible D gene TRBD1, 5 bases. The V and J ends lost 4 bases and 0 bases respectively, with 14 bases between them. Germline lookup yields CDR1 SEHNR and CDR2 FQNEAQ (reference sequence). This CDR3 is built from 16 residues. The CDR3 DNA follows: TGTGCCAGCAGCTCCACAGGTGACTCTAGCACAGATACGCAGTATTTT. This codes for CASSSTGDSSTDTQYF.

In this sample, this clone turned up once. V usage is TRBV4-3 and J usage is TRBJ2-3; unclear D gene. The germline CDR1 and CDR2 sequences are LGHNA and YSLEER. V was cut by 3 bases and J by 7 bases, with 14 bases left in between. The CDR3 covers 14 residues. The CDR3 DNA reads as TGCGCCAGCAGCCAGGTCGGGCTCGGATATACGCAGTATTTT. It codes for CASSQVGLGYTQYF.

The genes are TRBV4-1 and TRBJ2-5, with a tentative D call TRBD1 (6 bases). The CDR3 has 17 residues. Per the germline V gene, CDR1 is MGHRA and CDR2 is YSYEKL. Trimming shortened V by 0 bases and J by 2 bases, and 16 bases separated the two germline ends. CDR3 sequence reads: CASSQDAGQNFQETQYF. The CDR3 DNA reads TGCGCCAGCAGCCAAGATGCCGGACAGAACTTTCAAGAGACCCAGTACTTC.

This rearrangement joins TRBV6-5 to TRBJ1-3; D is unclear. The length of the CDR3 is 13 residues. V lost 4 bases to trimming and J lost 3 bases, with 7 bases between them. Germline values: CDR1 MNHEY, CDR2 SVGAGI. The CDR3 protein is CASSSSLGNTIYF. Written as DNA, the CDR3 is TGTGCCAGCAGTTCCTCACTTGGAAACACCATATATTTT.

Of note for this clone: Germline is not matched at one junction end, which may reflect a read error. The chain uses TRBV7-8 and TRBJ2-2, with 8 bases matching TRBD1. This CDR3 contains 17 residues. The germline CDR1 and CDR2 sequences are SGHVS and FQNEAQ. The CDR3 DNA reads TGTGCCAGCAGCGCACACCTCAGGGGGCCGGGCACCGGGGGGCTGTTTTTT. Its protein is CASSAHLRGPGTGGLFF.

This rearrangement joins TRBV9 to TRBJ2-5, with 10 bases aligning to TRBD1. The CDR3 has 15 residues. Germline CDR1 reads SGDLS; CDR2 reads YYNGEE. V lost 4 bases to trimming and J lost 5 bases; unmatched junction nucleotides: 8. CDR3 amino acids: CASSLGTGAQETQYF. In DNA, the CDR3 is TGTGCCAGCAGCTTAGGGACAGGGGCCCAGGAGACCCAGTACTTC.

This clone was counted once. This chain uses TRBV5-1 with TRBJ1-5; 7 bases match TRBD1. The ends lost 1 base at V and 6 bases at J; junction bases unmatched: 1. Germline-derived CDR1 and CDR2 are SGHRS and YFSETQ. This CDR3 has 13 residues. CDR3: CASSLRGPQPQHF. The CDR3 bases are TGCGCCAGCAGCTTGAGGGGGCCTCAGCCCCAGCATTTT.

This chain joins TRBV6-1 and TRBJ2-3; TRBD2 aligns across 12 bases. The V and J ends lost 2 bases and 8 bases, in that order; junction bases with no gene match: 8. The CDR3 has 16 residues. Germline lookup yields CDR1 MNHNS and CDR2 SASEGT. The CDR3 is CASSERLAGGAGTQYF. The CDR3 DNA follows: TGTGCCAGCAGTGAAAGGCTAGCGGGGGGGGCAGGTACGCAGTATTTT.